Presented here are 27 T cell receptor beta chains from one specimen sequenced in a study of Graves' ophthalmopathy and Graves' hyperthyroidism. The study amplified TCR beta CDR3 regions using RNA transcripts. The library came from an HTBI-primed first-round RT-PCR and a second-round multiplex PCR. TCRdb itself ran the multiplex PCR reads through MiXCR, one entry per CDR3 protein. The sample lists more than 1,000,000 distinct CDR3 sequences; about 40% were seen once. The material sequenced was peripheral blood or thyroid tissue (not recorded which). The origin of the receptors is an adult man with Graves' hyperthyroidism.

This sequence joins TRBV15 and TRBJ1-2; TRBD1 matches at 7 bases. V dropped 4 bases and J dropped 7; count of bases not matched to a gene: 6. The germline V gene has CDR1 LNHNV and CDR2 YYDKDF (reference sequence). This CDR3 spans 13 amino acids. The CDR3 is CATSTTGVAGYTF. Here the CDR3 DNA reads TGTGCCACCAGCACAACAGGGGTGGCTGGCTACACCTTC.

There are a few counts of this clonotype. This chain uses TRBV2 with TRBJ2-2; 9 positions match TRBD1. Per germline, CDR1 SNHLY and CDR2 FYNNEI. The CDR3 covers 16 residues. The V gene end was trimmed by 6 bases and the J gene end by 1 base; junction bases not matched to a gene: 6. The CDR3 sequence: CASRETGGGNTGELFF. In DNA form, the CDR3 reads TGTGCCAGCAGAGAAACAGGGGGCGGGAACACCGGGGAGCTGTTTTTT. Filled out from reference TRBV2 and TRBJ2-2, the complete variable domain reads EPEVTQTPSHQVTQMGQEVILRCVPISNHLYFYWYRQILGQKVEFLVSFYNNEISEKSEIFDDQFSVERPDGSNFTLKIRSTKLEDSAMYFCASRETGGGNTGELFFGEGSRLTVL.

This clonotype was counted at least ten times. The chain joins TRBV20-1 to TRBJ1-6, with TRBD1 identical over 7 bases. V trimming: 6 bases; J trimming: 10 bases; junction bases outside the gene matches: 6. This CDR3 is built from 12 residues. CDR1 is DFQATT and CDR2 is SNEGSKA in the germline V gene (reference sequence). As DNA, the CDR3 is TGCAGTGCGTGGCCAGGGGGGTCACCCCTCCACTTT. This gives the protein CSAWPGGSPLHF.

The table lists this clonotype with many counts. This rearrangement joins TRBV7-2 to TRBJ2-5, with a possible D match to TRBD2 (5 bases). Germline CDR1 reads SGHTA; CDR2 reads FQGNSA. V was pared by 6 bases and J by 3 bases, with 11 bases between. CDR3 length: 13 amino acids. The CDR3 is CASRYSEKETQYF. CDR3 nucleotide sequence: TGTGCCAGCAGATATAGCGAGAAAGAGACCCAGTACTTC.

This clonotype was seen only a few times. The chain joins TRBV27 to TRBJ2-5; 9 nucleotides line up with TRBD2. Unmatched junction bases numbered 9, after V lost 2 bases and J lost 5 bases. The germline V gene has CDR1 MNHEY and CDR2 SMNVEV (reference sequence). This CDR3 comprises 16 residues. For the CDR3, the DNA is TGTGCCAGCAGTTTAGTCGGCGGGGGGGCCAGGGAGACCCAGTACTTC. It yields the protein CASSLVGGGARETQYF.

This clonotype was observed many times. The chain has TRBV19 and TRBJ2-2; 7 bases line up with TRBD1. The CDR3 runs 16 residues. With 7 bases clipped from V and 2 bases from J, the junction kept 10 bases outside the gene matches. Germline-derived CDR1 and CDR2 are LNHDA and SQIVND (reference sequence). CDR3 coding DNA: TGTGCCAGTATCGCTCCGGGACAGATTAACACCGGGGAGCTGTTTTTT. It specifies CASIAPGQINTGELFF.

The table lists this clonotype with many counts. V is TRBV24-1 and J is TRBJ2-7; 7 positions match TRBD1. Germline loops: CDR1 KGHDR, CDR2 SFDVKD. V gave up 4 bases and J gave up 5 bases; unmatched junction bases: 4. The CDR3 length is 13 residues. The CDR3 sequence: CATSDPDRDEQYF. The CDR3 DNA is TGTGCCACCAGTGACCCCGACAGGGACGAGCAGTACTTC.

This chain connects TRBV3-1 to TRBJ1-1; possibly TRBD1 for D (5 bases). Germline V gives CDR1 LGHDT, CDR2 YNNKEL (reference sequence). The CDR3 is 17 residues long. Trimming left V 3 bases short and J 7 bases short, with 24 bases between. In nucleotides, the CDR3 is TGTGCCAGCAGCCAGGCTGGGGGGGGAGGGGAGAATAATGAAGCTTTCTTT. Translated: CASSQAGGGGENNEAFF.

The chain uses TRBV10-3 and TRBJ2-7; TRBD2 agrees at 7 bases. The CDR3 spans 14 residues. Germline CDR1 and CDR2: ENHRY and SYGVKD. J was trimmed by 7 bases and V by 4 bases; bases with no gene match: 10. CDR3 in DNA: TGTGCCATCAGTGCCGGGACTACAAACAATGAGCAGTACTTC. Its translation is CAISAGTTNNEQYF.

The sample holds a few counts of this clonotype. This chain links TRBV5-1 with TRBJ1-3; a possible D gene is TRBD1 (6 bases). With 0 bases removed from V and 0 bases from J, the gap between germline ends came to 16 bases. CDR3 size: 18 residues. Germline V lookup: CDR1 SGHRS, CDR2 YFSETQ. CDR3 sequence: CASSLEFWDTFSGNTIYF. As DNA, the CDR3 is TGCGCCAGCAGCTTGGAGTTTTGGGACACCTTCTCTGGAAACACCATATATTTT.

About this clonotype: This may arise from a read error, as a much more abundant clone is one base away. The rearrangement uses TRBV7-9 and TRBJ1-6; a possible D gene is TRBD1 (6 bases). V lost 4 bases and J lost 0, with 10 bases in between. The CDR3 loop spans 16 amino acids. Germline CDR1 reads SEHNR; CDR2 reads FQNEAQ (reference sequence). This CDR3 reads CASSSGQISYNSPLHF. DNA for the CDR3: TGTGCCAGCAGCTCCGGACAGATCTCCTATAATTCACCCCTCCACTTT.

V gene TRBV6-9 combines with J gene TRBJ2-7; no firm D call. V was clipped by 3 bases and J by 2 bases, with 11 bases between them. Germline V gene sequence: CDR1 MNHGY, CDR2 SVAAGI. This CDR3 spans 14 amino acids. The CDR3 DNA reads TGTGCCAGCAGTTACCTCCGGGTTACCTACGAGCAGTACTTC. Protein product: CASSYLRVTYEQYF.

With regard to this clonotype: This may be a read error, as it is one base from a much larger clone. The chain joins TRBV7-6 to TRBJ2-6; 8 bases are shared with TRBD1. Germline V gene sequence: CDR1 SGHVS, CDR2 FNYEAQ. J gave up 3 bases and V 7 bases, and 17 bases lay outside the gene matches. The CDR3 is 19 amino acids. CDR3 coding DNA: TGTGCCAGCACACATCCTGGGGCAGGGGGCGATTTTGGGGCCAACGTCCTGACTTTC. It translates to CASTHPGAGGDFGANVLTF.

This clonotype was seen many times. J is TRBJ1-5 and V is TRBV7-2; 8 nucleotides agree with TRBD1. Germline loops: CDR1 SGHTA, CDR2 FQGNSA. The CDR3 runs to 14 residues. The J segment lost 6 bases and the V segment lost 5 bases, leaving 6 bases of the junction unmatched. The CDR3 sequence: CASSQGRGRQPQHF. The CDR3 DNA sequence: TGTGCCAGCAGCCAGGGCAGGGGGCGTCAGCCCCAGCATTTT.

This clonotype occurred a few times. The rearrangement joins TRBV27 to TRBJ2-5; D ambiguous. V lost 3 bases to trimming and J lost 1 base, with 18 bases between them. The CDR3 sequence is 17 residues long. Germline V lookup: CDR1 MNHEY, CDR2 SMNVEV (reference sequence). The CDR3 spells CASSLHSTQTSQETQYF. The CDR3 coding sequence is TGTGCCAGCAGTTTGCATTCCACACAGACGTCCCAAGAGACCCAGTACTTC.

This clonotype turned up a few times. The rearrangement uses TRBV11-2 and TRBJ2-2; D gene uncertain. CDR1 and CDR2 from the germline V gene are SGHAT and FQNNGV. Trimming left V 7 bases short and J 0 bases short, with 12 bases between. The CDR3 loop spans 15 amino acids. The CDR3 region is CASIPGRANTGELFF. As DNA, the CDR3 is TGTGCCAGCATCCCCGGGCGCGCGAACACCGGGGAGCTGTTTTTT.

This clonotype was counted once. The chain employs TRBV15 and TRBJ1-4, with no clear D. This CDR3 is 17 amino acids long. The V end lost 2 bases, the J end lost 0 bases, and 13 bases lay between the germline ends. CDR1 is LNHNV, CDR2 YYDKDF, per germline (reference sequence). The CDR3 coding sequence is TGTGCCACCAGCAGAAGTCCCGTTGTTGCAACTAATGAAAAACTGTTTTTT. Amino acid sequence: CATSRSPVVATNEKLFF.

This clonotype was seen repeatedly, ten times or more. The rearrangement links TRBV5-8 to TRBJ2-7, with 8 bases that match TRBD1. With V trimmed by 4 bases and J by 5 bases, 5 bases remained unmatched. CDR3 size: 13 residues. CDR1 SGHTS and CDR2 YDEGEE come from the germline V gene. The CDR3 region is CASSGRDRHEQYF. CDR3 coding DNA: TGTGCCAGCAGCGGACGGGACAGGCACGAGCAGTACTTC.

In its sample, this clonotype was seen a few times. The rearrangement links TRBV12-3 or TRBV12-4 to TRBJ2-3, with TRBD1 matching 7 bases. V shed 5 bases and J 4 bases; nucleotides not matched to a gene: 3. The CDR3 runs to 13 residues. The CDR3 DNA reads TGTGCCAGCAGTGACAGGGCCGCAGATACGCAGTATTTT. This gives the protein CASSDRAADTQYF.

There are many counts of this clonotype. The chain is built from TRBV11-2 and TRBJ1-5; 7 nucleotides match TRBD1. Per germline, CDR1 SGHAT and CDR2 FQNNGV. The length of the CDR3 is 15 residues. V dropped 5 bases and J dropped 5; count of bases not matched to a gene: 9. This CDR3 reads CASSPTTGFHQPQHF. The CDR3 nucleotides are TGTGCCAGCAGCCCAACGACAGGGTTCCATCAGCCCCAGCATTTT.

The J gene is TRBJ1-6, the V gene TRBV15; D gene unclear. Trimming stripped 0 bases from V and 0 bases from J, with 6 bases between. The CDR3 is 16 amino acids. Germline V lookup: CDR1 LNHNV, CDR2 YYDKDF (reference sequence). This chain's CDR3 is CATSRERSSYNSPLHF. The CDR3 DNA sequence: TGTGCCACCAGCAGAGAGAGGAGCTCCTATAATTCACCCCTCCACTTT.

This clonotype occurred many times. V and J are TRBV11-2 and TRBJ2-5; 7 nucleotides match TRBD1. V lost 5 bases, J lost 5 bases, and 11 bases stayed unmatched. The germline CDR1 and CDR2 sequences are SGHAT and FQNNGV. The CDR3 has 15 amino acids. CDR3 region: CASSGDSKGRETQYF. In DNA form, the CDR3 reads TGTGCCAGCAGCGGGGACAGCAAAGGAAGGGAGACCCAGTACTTC. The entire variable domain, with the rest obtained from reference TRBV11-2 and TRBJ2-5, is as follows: EAGVAQSPRYKIIEKRQSVAFWCNPISGHATLYWYQQILGQGPKLLIQFQNNGVVDDSQLPKDRFSAERLKGVDSTLKIQPAKLEDSAVYLCASSGDSKGRETQYFGPGTRLLVL.

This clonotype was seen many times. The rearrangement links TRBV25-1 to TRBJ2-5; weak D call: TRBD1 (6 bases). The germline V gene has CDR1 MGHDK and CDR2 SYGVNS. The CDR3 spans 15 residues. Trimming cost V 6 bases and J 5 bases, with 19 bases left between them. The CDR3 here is CASSPGTRPSETQYF. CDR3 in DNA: TGTGCCAGCAGCCCCGGGACAAGGCCTAGTGAGACCCAGTACTTC. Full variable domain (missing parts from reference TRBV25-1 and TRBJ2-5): EADIYQTPRYLVIGTGKKITLECSQTMGHDKMYWYQQDPGMELHLIHYSYGVNSTEKGDLSSESTVSRIRTEHFPLTLESARPSHTSQYLCASSPGTRPSETQYFGPGTRLLVL.

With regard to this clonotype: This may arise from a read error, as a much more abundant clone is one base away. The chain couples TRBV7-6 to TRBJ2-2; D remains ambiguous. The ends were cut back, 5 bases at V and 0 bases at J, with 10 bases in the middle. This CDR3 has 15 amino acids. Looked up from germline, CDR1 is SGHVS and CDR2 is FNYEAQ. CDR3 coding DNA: TGTGCCAGCAGCGCGACATACGCGAACACCGGGGAGCTGTTTTTT. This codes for CASSATYANTGELFF.

The CDR3 coding sequence is TGTGCCATCAGCGAAAGCGGGGGCGGTGCAGATACGCAGTATTTT. Translation: CAISESGGGADTQYF. The chain employs TRBV10-3 and TRBJ2-3, with TRBD2 identical over 8 bases. Germline V gene lookup returns CDR1 ENHRY and CDR2 SYGVKD. V was pared by 6 bases and J by 4 bases, with 9 bases of the junction left unmatched. The CDR3 is 15 amino acids.

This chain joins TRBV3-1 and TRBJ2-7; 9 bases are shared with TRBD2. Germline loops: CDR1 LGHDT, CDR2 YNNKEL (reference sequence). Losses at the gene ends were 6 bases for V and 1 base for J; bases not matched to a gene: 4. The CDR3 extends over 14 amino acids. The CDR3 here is CASRGTSSSYEQYF. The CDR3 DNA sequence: TGTGCCAGCAGAGGGACTAGCAGTTCCTACGAGCAGTACTTC.

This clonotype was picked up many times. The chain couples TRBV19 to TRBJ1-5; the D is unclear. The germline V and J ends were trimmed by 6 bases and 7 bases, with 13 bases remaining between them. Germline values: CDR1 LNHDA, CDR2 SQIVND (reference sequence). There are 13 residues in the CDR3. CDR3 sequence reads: CASSISAGQPQHF. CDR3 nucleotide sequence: TGTGCCAGTAGCATTAGCGCCGGGCAGCCCCAGCATTTT.